These 26 T cell receptor beta chains share one sample of origin, sequenced in a study of blood T cell repertoires in COVID-19. Assay: immunoSEQ multiplex PCR; the TCRdb copy retains only in-frame clones and omits some. The table records some 140,000 clones, approximately 77% of them present only once. The sequencing sample was made of peripheral blood. These receptors were taken from a man aged 80 or over with acute or convalescent COVID-19.

This clone was picked up a small number of times. The chain links TRBV9 to TRBJ1-3; no clear D gene. The CDR3 is 19 amino acids. With 0 bases removed from V and 0 bases from J, the gap between germline ends came to 19 bases. In germline, CDR1 is SGDLS, CDR2 YYNGEE. CDR3: CASSVDAEVGLTSGNTIYF. The CDR3 region has the DNA TGTGCCAGCAGCGTAGATGCGGAGGTGGGCCTAACCTCTGGAAACACCATATATTTT.

This rearrangement joins TRBV2 to TRBJ1-1; maybe TRBD1 (5 bases). Germline V CDR1 and CDR2: SNHLY, FYNNEI. The CDR3 totals 13 residues. V was pared by 6 bases and J by 1 base, with 9 bases between. As DNA, the CDR3 is TGTGCCAGCAGGGGGGGGAGGAACACTGAAGCTTTCTTT. Protein: CASRGGRNTEAFF.

This rearrangement joins TRBV5-1 to TRBJ2-7; the match to TRBD1 covers 7 bases. The germline CDR1 and CDR2 sequences are SGHRS and YFSETQ. The trim removed 1 base at V and 6 bases at J, leaving 10 bases unmatched. CDR3 length: 15 amino acids. CDR3 amino acids: CASSLSDRKPVEQYF. CDR3 nucleotide sequence: TGCGCCAGCAGCTTGTCGGACAGGAAGCCCGTCGAGCAGTACTTC. The complete variable domain, with remaining parts taken from reference TRBV5-1 and TRBJ2-7, reads KAGVTQTPRYLIKTRGQQVTLSCSPISGHRSVSWYQQTPGQGLQFLFEYFSETQRNKGNFPGRFSGRQFSNSRSEMNVSTLELGDSALYLCASSLSDRKPVEQYFGPGTRLTVT.

J is TRBJ1-1 and V is TRBV19, with D possibly TRBD1 on 5 matching bases. The CDR3 is 14 amino acids. The germline V gene encodes CDR1 LNHDA and CDR2 SQIVND (reference sequence). V was trimmed by 3 bases and J by 0 bases, leaving 8 bases between them. The CDR3 protein is CASSIQGMNTEAFF. CDR3 coding DNA: TGTGCCAGTAGTATTCAGGGAATGAACACTGAAGCTTTCTTT. Together with reference TRBV19 and TRBJ1-1, the CDR3 gives the full variable domain: DGGITQSPKYLFRKEGQNVTLSCEQNLNHDAMYWYRQDPGQGLRLIYYSQIVNDFQKGDIAEGYSVSREKKESFPLTVTSAQKNPTAFYLCASSIQGMNTEAFFGQGTRLTVV.

The V and J genes are TRBV19 and TRBJ2-2; 7 bases are shared with TRBD1. This CDR3 has 14 residues. V lost 7 bases to trimming and J lost 2 bases; unmatched junction nucleotides: 4. In germline, CDR1 is LNHDA, CDR2 SQIVND (reference sequence). The CDR3 DNA is TGTGCCAGTAAGGGGACAGACAACACCGGGGAGCTGTTTTTT. This codes for CASKGTDNTGELFF.

DNA of the CDR3: TGTGCCAGCAGCTTAGCAAGGACAGGGATGACCGCTGAAGCTTTCTTT. It yields the protein CASSLARTGMTAEAFF. This chain links TRBV11-1 with TRBJ1-1; 8 bases are a match to TRBD1. The junction had 9 bases not matched to a gene; V was cut back by 0 bases and J by 6 bases. The CDR3 contains 16 residues. In germline, CDR1 is SGHAT, CDR2 FQDESV (reference sequence).

This clone was observed once. This chain joins TRBV20-1 and TRBJ1-5; D is uncertain. V shed 3 bases and J shed 0 bases, with 9 bases lying between them. CDR1 is DFQATT and CDR2 is SNEGSKA in the germline V gene (reference sequence). The CDR3 spans 14 residues. The CDR3: CSASSGPSNQPQHF. CDR3 nucleotides: TGCAGTGCTAGTTCTGGCCCTAGCAATCAGCCCCAGCATTTT.

This chain connects TRBV6-2 or TRBV6-3 to TRBJ2-7, with 8 bases fitting TRBD1. The CDR3 is 14 residues long. V gave up 0 bases and J gave up 7 bases; unmatched junction bases: 5. Germline-derived CDR1 and CDR2 are MNHEY and SVGEGT. CDR3 in DNA: TGTGCCAGCAGTTACTCGGGCAGGGGGCGTGAGCAGTACTTC. Translation gives CASSYSGRGREQYF.

The chain uses TRBV6-1 and TRBJ1-1; D is unclear. Trimming stripped 2 bases from V and 3 bases from J, with 7 bases between. Germline CDR1 MNHNS, CDR2 SASEGT. The CDR3 runs 13 residues. The CDR3 DNA reads TGTGCCAGCAGTGAAACGGGGTACACTGAAGCTTTCTTT. As protein: CASSETGYTEAFF.

There are a few counts of this clone. V gene TRBV29-1 combines with J gene TRBJ1-5, with D possibly being TRBD1 (5 bases). CDR1 SQVTM and CDR2 ANQGSEA come from the germline V gene. Trimming took 4 bases from V and 2 from J, leaving 12 bases between them. The CDR3 sequence is 14 residues long. The CDR3 loop reads CSVGVGGGNQPQHF. As DNA, the CDR3 is TGCAGCGTTGGGGTGGGGGGAGGCAATCAGCCCCAGCATTTT.

This sequence joins TRBV4-1 and TRBJ1-3, with D hard to call. The V end lost 5 bases, the J end lost 0 bases, and 14 bases lay between the germline ends. CDR1 is MGHRA, CDR2 YSYEKL, per germline. The CDR3 has 16 amino acids. CDR3: CASSRAGLSSGNTIYF. CDR3 sequence (DNA): TGCGCCAGCAGCAGGGCGGGCCTGAGCTCTGGAAACACCATATATTTT.

This rearrangement joins TRBV6-5 to TRBJ2-7, with D maybe TRBD2 (6 bases). Trimming took off 5 bases at V and 1 base at J, with 15 bases between the two ends. Germline CDR1 is MNHEY and CDR2 is SVGAGI. The CDR3 loop spans 15 amino acids. CDR3 nucleotides: TGTGCCAGCAGTAACGGGACTCCGAGATCCTACGAGCAGTACTTC. This sequence encodes CASSNGTPRSYEQYF.

The chain recombines TRBV5-1 with TRBJ1-1; 7 bases agree with TRBD1. CDR1 is SGHRS, CDR2 YFSETQ, per germline. The J segment lost 4 bases and the V segment lost 4 bases, leaving 13 bases of the junction unmatched. The CDR3 extends over 16 amino acids. CDR3 protein: CASSGGQVPLGTEAFF. In nucleotides, the CDR3 is TGCGCCAGCAGCGGTGGACAGGTCCCCTTGGGCACTGAAGCTTTCTTT.

This clone was seen only a few times. This sequence joins TRBV5-1 and TRBJ2-7; the D gene is possibly TRBD2 (5 bases). Per germline, CDR1 SGHRS and CDR2 YFSETQ. The CDR3 spans 14 residues. V was pared by 0 bases and J by 2 bases, with 9 bases between. DNA of the CDR3: TGCGCCAGCAGCTTGGGAGGGTCGCCCTACGAGCAGTACTTC. Protein sequence: CASSLGGSPYEQYF.

This clone was seen only once. The chain links TRBV5-6 to TRBJ2-1, with TRBD2 matching over 7 bases. The germline CDR1 and CDR2 sequences are SGHDT and YYEEEE. This CDR3 comprises 15 residues. The junction had 8 bases not matched to a gene; V was cut back by 3 bases and J by 5 bases. As DNA, the CDR3 is TGTGCCAGCAGCTCGTCTGGACTAGGAAACAATGAGCAGTTCTTC. This sequence encodes CASSSSGLGNNEQFF.

This chain connects TRBV9 to TRBJ2-2; D unclear. The CDR3 runs 14 residues. Trimming cost V 0 bases and J 4 bases, with 7 bases left between them. The germline gives CDR1 SGDLS, CDR2 YYNGEE. In DNA, the CDR3 is TGTGCCAGCAGCGTAGCTGGAGTCACCGGGGAGCTGTTTTTT. Translation gives CASSVAGVTGELFF.

V gene TRBV11-2 combines with J gene TRBJ2-5; 11 bases are shared with TRBD2. The CDR3 length is 15 residues. The germline V gene encodes CDR1 SGHAT and CDR2 FQNNGV. Trimming took 5 bases from V and 5 from J; bases not matched to a gene: 7. In nucleotides, the CDR3 is TGTGCCAGCAGCGATACTAGCGGGGGTGGTGAGACCCAGTACTTC. It translates to CASSDTSGGGETQYF. Full variable domain (missing parts from reference TRBV11-2 and TRBJ2-5): EAGVAQSPRYKIIEKRQSVAFWCNPISGHATLYWYQQILGQGPKLLIQFQNNGVVDDSQLPKDRFSAERLKGVDSTLKIQPAKLEDSAVYLCASSDTSGGGETQYFGPGTRLLVL.

This clone was counted once. V gene TRBV3-1 (or the pseudogene TRBV3-2) combines with J gene TRBJ1-1; D is ambiguous. There are 13 residues in the CDR3. Germline CDR1 and CDR2: LGHDT and YNNKEL (reference sequence). The V and J ends lost 3 bases and 4 bases respectively, with 9 bases between them. This chain's CDR3 is CASSQGERTEAFF. In nucleotides, the CDR3 is TGTGCCAGCAGCCAGGGAGAGCGCACTGAAGCTTTCTTT.

The sample holds one count of this clone. This chain joins TRBV27 and TRBJ2-1; maybe TRBD1 (6 bases). Germline assignment: CDR1 MNHEY and CDR2 SMNVEV (reference sequence). This CDR3 comprises 15 residues. V shed 3 bases and J shed 8 bases, with 17 bases lying between them. CDR3: CASSFYPGQGDEQFF. CDR3 in DNA: TGTGCCAGCAGTTTCTACCCGGGACAAGGGGATGAGCAGTTCTTC.

The J gene is TRBJ2-7, the V gene TRBV28, with 7 nucleotides matching TRBD1. V gave up 5 bases and J gave up 0 bases; unmatched junction bases: 13. The CDR3 is made up of 17 amino acids. Germline V gene lookup returns CDR1 MDHEN and CDR2 SYDVKM. The CDR3 DNA sequence: TGTGCCAGCAGTCCGGACAGGTGGGGCCTTAGCTCCTACGAGCAGTACTTC. Translating gives CASSPDRWGLSSYEQYF.

V usage is TRBV28 and J usage is TRBJ1-4; TRBD1 matches at 10 bases. J was trimmed by 10 bases and V by 5 bases; bases with no gene match: 10. CDR1 and CDR2 from the germline V gene are MDHEN and SYDVKM. This CDR3 contains 15 residues. Here the CDR3 reads CASSPPGQGIGKLFF. Written as DNA, the CDR3 is TGTGCCAGCAGTCCCCCGGGACAGGGGATAGGAAAACTGTTTTTT.

The rearrangement links TRBV28 to TRBJ1-1, with 11 nucleotides matching TRBD1. Per germline, CDR1 MDHEN and CDR2 SYDVKM. The trim removed 6 bases at V and 3 bases at J, leaving 3 bases unmatched. The length of the CDR3 is 14 residues. CDR3 sequence reads: CASSSGQGDTEAFF. The DNA for the CDR3 is TGTGCCAGCAGCTCGGGACAGGGGGACACTGAAGCTTTCTTT.

The rearrangement links TRBV2 to TRBJ2-7; 11 nucleotides align to TRBD2. CDR1 SNHLY and CDR2 FYNNEI come from the germline V gene. The CDR3 is 15 residues long. V lost 7 bases and J lost 2; bases outside the gene matches: 7. CDR3: CASTLGLAGTYEQYF. The CDR3, as DNA: TGTGCCAGCACTCTAGGACTAGCGGGTACCTACGAGCAGTACTTC.

The rearrangement uses TRBV5-6 and TRBJ2-6; 7 nucleotides line up with TRBD1. Per the germline V gene, CDR1 is SGHDT and CDR2 is YYEEEE. The CDR3 length is 18 residues. V trimming: 2 bases; J trimming: 2 bases; junction bases outside the gene matches: 10. The CDR3 loop reads CASSFADVTGTGANVLTF. The CDR3 DNA follows: TGTGCCAGCAGCTTCGCCGATGTGACAGGGACTGGGGCCAACGTCCTGACTTTC.

The V and J genes are TRBV2 and TRBJ2-2, with 11 bases matching TRBD1. Trimming took 6 bases from V and 2 from J; bases not matched to a gene: 11. The germline CDR1 and CDR2 sequences are SNHLY and FYNNEI. The CDR3 extends over 18 amino acids. This chain's CDR3 is CASRPGQGAVRNTGELFF. DNA for the CDR3: TGTGCCAGCAGGCCCGGACAGGGGGCGGTTCGTAACACCGGGGAGCTGTTTTTT.

This clone turned up a few times. The rearrangement uses TRBV4-3 and TRBJ2-1; D remains unclear. Looked up from germline, CDR1 is LGHNA and CDR2 is YSLEER. The CDR3 totals 16 residues. Trimming pared 5 bases from V and 6 bases from J, leaving 20 bases between. CDR3 in DNA: TGCGCCAGCAGCTCTCTTGTCCACTTAGTAGCCAATGAGCAGTTCTTC. Protein product: CASSSLVHLVANEQFF.